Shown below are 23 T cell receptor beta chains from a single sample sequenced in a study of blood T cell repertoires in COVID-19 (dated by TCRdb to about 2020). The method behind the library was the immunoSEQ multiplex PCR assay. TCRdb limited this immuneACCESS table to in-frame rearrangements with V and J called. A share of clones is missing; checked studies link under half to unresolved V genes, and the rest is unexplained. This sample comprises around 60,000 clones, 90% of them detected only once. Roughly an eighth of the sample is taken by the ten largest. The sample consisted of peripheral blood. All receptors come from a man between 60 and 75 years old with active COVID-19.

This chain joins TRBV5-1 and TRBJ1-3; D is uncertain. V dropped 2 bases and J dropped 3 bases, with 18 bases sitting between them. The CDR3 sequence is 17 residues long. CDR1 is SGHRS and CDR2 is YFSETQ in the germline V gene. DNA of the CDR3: TGCGCCAGCAGCTTACTTGAGCAGGCCCTGATTGGAAACACCATATATTTT. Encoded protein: CASSLLEQALIGNTIYF.

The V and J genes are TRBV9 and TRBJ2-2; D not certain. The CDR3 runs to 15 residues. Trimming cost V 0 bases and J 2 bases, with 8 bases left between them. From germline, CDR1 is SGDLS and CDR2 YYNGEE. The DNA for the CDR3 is TGTGCCAGCAGCGTAGCCCCGTCCAACACCGGGGAGCTGTTTTTT. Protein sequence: CASSVAPSNTGELFF.

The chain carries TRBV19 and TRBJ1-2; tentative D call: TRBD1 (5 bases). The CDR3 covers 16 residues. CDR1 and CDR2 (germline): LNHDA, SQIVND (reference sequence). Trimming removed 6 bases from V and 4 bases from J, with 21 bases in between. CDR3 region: CASRSQTAPPVYGYTF. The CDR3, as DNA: TGTGCCAGTAGGTCGCAGACAGCACCCCCGGTCTATGGCTACACCTTC.

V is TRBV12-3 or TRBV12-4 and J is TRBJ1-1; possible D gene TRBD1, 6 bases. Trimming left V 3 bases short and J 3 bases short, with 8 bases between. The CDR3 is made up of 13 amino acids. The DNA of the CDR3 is TGTGCCAGCAGTTTGAAGGGGGACACTGAAGCTTTCTTT. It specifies CASSLKGDTEAFF.

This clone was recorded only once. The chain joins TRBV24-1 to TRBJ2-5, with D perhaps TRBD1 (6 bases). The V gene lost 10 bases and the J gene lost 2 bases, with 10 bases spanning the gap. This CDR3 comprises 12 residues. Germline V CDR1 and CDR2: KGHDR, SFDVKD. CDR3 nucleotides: TGTGCCACGGGGGCGGATCAAGAGACCCAGTACTTC. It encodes CATGADQETQYF.

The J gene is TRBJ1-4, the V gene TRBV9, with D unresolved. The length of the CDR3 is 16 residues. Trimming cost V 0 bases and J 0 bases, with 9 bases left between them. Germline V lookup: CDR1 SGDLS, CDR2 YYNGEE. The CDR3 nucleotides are TGTGCCAGCAGCGTAGAAGAACGCGCAACTAATGAAAAACTGTTTTTT. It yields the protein CASSVEERATNEKLFF.

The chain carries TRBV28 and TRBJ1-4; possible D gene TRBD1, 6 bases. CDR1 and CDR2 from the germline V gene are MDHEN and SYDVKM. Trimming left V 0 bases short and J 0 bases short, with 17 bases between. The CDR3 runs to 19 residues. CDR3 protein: CASSLWAGDTIATNEKLFF. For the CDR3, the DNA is TGTGCCAGCAGTTTATGGGCCGGGGACACGATAGCAACTAATGAAAAACTGTTTTTT. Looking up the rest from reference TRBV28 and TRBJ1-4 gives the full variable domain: DVKVTQSSRYLVKRTGEKVFLECVQDMDHENMFWYRQDPGLGLRLIYFSYDVKMKEKGDIPEGYSVSREKKERFSLILESASTNQTSMYLCASSLWAGDTIATNEKLFFGSGTQLSVL.

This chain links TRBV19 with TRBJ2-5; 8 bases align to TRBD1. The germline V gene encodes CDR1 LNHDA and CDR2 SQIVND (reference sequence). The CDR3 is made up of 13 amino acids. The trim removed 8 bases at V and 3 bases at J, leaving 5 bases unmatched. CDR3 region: CASSRQGKETQYF. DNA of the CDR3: TGTGCCAGTTCCCGACAGGGGAAAGAGACCCAGTACTTC.

The CDR3 nucleotides read TGTGCCAGCAGTTACTTGGGACTAGCGTACAATGAGCAGTTCTTC. Protein product: CASSYLGLAYNEQFF. The gene calls are TRBV6-5 and TRBJ2-1; TRBD2 aligns across 10 bases. The CDR3 extends over 15 amino acids. Losses at the gene ends were 1 base for V and 4 bases for J; bases not matched to a gene: 1. Germline V lookup: CDR1 MNHEY, CDR2 SVGAGI.

The CDR3 is CASSFAGGSADTQYF. The CDR3 bases are TGTGCCAGCAGCTTCGCGGGGGGCAGCGCAGATACGCAGTATTTT. The J gene is TRBJ2-3, the V gene TRBV11-3, with 8 nucleotides matching TRBD2. V shed 3 bases and J 4 bases; nucleotides not matched to a gene: 6. The CDR3 sequence is 15 residues long. Germline V gives CDR1 SGHNT, CDR2 YENEEA.

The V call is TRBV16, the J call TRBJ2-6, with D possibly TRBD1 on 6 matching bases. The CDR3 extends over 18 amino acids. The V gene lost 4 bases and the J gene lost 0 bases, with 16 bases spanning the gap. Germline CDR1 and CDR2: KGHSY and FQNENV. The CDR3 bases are TGTGCCAGCAGCCGGTCCCGGGACACCTACTCTGGGGCCAACGTCCTGACTTTC. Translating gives CASSRSRDTYSGANVLTF.

The CDR3 nucleotides are TGTGCCACCAGCAGAGGGGAGACCCATCAGCCCCAGCATTTT. It encodes CATSRGETHQPQHF. The chain employs TRBV15 and TRBJ1-5; no definite D call. Germline assignment: CDR1 LNHNV and CDR2 YYDKDF (reference sequence). The CDR3 totals 14 residues. The V gene lost 1 base and the J gene lost 5 bases, with 9 bases spanning the gap.

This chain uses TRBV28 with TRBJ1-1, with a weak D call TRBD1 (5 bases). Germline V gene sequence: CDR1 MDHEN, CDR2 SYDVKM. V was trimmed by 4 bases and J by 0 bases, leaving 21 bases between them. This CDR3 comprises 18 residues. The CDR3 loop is CASSSSRVPEVLNTEAFF. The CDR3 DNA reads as TGTGCCAGCAGTTCATCCAGGGTTCCAGAAGTCCTGAACACTGAAGCTTTCTTT. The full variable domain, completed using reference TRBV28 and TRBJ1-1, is DVKVTQSSRYLVKRTGEKVFLECVQDMDHENMFWYRQDPGLGLRLIYFSYDVKMKEKGDIPEGYSVSREKKERFSLILESASTNQTSMYLCASSSSRVPEVLNTEAFFGQGTRLTVV.

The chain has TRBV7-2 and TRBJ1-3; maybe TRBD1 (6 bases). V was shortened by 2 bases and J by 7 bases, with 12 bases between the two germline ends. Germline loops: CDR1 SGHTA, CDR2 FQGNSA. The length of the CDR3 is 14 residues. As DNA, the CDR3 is TGTGCCAGCAGCTTAAGGACAGCAAAGAACACCATATATTTT. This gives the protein CASSLRTAKNTIYF.

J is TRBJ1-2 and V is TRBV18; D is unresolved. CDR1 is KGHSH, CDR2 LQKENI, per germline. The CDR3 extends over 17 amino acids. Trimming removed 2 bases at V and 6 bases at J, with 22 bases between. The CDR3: CASSPSQRQPGIDGYTF. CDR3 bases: TGTGCCAGCTCACCATCTCAGAGGCAACCTGGAATCGATGGCTACACCTTC.

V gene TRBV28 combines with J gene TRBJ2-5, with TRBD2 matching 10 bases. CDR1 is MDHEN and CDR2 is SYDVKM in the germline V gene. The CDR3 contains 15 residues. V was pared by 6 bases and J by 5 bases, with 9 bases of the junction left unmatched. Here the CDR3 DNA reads TGTGCCAGCAGAGCCGGGACTAGCGTAGAGGAGACCCAGTACTTC. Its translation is CASRAGTSVEETQYF.

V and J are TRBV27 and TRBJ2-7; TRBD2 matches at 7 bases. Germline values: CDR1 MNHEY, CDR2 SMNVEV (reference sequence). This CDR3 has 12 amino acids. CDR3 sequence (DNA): TGTGCTTCCGGGCGGGGGATAGGGGAGCAGTACTTC. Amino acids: CASGRGIGEQYF.

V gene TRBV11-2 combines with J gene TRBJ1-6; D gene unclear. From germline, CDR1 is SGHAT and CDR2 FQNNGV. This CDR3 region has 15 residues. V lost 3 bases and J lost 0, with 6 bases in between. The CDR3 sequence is CASSFASSYNSPLHF. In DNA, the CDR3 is TGTGCCAGCAGCTTTGCCAGCTCCTATAATTCACCCCTCCACTTT.

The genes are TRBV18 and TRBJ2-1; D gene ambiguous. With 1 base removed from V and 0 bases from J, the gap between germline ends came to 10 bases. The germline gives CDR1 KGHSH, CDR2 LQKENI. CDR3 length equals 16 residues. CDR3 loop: CASSPLTSSSYNEQFF. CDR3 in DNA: TGTGCCAGCTCACCACTGACTTCTAGCTCCTACAATGAGCAGTTCTTC.

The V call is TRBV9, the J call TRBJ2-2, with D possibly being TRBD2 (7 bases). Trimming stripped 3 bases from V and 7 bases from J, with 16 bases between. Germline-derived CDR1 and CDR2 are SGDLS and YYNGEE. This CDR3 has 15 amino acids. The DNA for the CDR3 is TGTGCCAGCAGCGGAGGGGGACTATCGAACGGGGAGCTGTTTTTT. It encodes CASSGGGLSNGELFF.

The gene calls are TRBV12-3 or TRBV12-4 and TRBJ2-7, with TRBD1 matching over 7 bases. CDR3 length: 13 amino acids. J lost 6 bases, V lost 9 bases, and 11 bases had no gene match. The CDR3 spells CASRRQGMGEQYF. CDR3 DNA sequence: TGTGCCAGTCGGAGACAGGGAATGGGCGAGCAGTACTTC.

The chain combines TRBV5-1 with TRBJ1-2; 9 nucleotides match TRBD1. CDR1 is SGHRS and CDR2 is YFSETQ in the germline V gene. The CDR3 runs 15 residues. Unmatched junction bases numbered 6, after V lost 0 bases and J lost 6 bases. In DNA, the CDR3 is TGCGCCAGCAGCTTGGGAGACAGGGGGAATGATGGCTACACCTTC. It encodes CASSLGDRGNDGYTF.

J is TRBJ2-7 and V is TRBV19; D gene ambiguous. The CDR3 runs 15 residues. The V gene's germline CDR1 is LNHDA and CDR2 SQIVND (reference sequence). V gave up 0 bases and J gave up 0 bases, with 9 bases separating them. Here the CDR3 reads CASSIDLGSSYEQYF. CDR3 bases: TGTGCCAGTAGTATAGATCTTGGCAGCTCCTACGAGCAGTACTTC.